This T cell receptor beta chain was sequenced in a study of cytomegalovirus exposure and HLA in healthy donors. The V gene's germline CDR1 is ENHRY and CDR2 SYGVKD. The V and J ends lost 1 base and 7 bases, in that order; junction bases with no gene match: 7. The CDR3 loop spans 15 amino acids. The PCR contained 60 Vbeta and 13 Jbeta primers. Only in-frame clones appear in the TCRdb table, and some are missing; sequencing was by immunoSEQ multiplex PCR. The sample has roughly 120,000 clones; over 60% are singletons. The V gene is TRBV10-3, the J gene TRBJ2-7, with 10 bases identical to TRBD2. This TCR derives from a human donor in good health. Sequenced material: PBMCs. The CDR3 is CAISELLAGAGEQYF. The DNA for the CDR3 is TGTGCCATCAGTGAGTTGCTAGCGGGAGCGGGGGAGCAGTACTTC.